This entry is about one TCR beta chain. Its antigen is currently unknown. The V gene lost 0 bases and the J gene lost 7 bases, with 3 bases spanning the gap. This CDR3 has 11 amino acids. Germline V lookup: CDR1 GTSNPN, CDR2 SVGIG (reference sequence). This entry is derived from a study of a mutant IDH1 vaccine in newly diagnosed glioma. Whole-study context: Previous treatment comprised radiotherapy, temozolomide, or both, mostly both. Notes on the study in general: Induction of immune responses by the vaccine occurred in about 95% of patients.

Assay used: immunoSEQ multiplex PCR; TCRdb lists only in-frame clones, some missing. The sample contains some 70,000 clones, more than 65% of which appear only once. The time point is: baseline, week 1 (first vaccination visit). Noted treatment: pre-vaccination baseline after standard-of-care therapy. The J gene is TRBJ2-2, the V gene TRBV30; the D is unclear. The clonotype originates from a man aged 50 to 60 with glioma. Material: PBMCs, obtained from a glioma patient treated with radiotherapy, temozolomide or both. CDR3 sequence reads: CAWSVNGELFF. Here the CDR3 DNA reads TGTGCCTGGAGTGTAAACGGGGAGCTGTTTTTT.